This T cell receptor (beta chain) appears in the sequencing data of a study of spatial heterogeneity in lung cancer. Each CDR3 protein is one row after TCRdb ran MiXCR on the 5' RACE reads. The sample gives about 3,300 distinct CDR3 sequences, about 17% of which show up once; 6.5% to 8.5% is in the top ten. Specified time point: sample taken at primary tumor resection. Whole RNA came from tumor, nontumor lung or frozen PBMC and was sequenced without being sorted. General study points: Expanded alpha and beta TCR counts within tumors tracked tumor mutation counts. Ubiquitous and regional nonsynonymous mutations were each tracked by the matching count of ubiquitous or regional expanded TCRs.

The CDR3 is made up of 11 amino acids. V gave up 6 bases and J gave up 7 bases, with 9 bases separating them. Germline V lookup: CDR1 MDHEN, CDR2 SYDVKM. This clonotype has just a few counts. Its target is not known. The chain is built from TRBV28 and TRBJ1-1, with D uncertain. The receptor's source is a male donor with early-stage non-small cell lung cancer. This material consisted of lung tumor tissue, taken at surgery. CDR3 residues: CASRAVDEAFF. The CDR3 nucleotides read TGTGCCAGCAGGGCAGTGGATGAAGCTTTCTTT.